These 2 T cell receptor beta chains originate from one sample sequenced in a study of tumor and adjacent non-tumor tissue in lung cancer. This sample's RNA came from whole unsorted tissue. The library came from three nested PCR rounds adapted from ARM-PCR protocols. TCRdb analysed the multiplex PCR reads with MiXCR anew, one entry per CDR3 protein. The sample includes under 100,000 distinct CDR3 sequences, roughly three fifths of them seen just once. The specimen was lung tumor tissue. The receptors originated from a man between 65 and 85 years old with non-small cell lung cancer.

Only a few counts were recorded for this clonotype. Possible read error: a much larger clone is one base away. This rearrangement joins TRBV12-3 or TRBV12-4 to TRBJ1-4; 9 positions agree with TRBD1. The CDR3 totals 16 residues. CDR3 in DNA: TGTACCAGCAGTTGGGAAACCGGGACAGGGAGAGAAAAACTGTTTTTT. Translated, it gives CTSSWETGTGREKLFF.

This clonotype appeared many times. This chain joins TRBV29-1 and TRBJ2-2; D might be TRBD1 or TRBD2, each matching 6 bases. Trimming stripped 2 bases from V and 5 bases from J, with 18 bases between. The V gene's germline CDR1 is SQVTM and CDR2 ANQGSEA. The CDR3 is 16 residues long. The CDR3 nucleotides read TGCAGCGTTGAATTAGAGGAGGGGCAGGGGACCGGGGAGCTGTTTTTT. It yields the protein CSVELEEGQGTGELFF.